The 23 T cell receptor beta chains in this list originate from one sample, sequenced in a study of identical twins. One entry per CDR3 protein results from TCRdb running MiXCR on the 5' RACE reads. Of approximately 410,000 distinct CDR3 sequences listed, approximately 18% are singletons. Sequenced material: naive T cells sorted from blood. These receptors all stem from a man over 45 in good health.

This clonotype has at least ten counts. The CDR3 protein is CSAPPLQESQETQYF. In DNA form, the CDR3 reads TGCAGTGCCCCACCCTTACAGGAGTCCCAAGAGACCCAGTACTTC. This rearrangement joins TRBV20-1 to TRBJ2-5; D may be TRBD1 (5 bases). Germline V CDR1 and CDR2: DFQATT, SNEGSKA (reference sequence). Between the trimmed V and J ends, which lost 6 bases and 1 base, there was a span of 18 bases. There are 15 residues in the CDR3.

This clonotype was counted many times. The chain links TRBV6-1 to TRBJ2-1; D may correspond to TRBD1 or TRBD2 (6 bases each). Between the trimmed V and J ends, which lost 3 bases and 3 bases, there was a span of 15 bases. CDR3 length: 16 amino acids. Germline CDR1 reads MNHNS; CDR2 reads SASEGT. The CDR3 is CASSDLGGQFYNEQFF. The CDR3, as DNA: TGTGCCAGCAGTGACCTTGGGGGGCAGTTCTACAATGAGCAGTTCTTC.

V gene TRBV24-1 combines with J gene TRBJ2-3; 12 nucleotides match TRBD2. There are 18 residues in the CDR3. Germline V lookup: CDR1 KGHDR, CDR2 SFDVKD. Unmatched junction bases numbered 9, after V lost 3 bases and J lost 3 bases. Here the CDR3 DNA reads TGTGCCACCAGTGATCCCCTGCTAGCGGGGGGGGGAACAGATACGCAGTATTTT. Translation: CATSDPLLAGGGTDTQYF.

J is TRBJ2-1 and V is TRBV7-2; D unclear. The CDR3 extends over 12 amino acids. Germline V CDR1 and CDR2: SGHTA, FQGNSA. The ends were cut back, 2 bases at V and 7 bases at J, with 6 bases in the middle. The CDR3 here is CASSLHGNEQFF. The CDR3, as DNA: TGTGCCAGCAGCTTACATGGGAATGAGCAGTTCTTC.

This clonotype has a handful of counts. The CDR3 region is CATNRGTYEQYF. CDR3 bases: TGTGCCACCAACAGGGGAACCTACGAGCAGTACTTC. The J gene is TRBJ2-7, the V gene TRBV2; 7 bases line up with TRBD1. The CDR3 is 12 residues long. Germline V gene lookup returns CDR1 SNHLY and CDR2 FYNNEI. V gave up 10 bases and J gave up 2 bases; unmatched junction bases: 5.

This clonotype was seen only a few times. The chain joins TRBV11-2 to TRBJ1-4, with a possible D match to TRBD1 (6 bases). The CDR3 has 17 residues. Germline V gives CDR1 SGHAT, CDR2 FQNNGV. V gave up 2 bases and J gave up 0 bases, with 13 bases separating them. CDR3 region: CASSLYRGDTTNEKLFF. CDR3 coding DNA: TGTGCCAGCAGCTTATATCGCGGGGACACAACTAATGAAAAACTGTTTTTT.

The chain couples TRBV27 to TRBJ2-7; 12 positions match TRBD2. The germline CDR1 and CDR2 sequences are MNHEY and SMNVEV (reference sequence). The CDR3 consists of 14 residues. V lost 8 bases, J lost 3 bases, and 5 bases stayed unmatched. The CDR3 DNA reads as TGTGCCAGCGGTCGACTAGCGGGAGACTACGAGCAGTACTTC. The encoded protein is CASGRLAGDYEQYF.

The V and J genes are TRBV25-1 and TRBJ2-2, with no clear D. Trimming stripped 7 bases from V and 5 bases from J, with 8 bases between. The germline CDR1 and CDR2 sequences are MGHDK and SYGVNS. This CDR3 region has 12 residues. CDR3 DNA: TGTGCCAGCACGTGGGGAACCGGGGAGCTGTTTTTT. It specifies CASTWGTGELFF.

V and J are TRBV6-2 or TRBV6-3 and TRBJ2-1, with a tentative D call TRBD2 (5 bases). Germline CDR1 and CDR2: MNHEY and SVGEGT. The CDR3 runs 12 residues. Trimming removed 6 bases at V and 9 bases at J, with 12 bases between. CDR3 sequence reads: CASRARRFEQFF. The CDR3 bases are TGTGCCAGCAGGGCAAGGAGGTTTGAGCAGTTCTTC.

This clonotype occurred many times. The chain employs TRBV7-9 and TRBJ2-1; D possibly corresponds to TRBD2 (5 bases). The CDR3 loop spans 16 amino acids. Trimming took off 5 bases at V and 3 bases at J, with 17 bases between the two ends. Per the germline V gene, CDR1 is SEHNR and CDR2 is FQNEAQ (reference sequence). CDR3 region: CASSPEVGGGYNEQFF. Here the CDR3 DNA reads TGTGCCAGCAGCCCAGAAGTTGGCGGAGGCTACAATGAGCAGTTCTTC.

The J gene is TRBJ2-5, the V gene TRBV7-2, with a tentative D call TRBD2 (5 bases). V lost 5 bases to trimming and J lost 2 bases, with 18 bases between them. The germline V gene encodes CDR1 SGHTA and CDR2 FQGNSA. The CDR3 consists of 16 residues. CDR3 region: CASSPRVGRTQETQYF. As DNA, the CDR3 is TGTGCCAGCAGCCCGCGCGTGGGGAGAACGCAAGAGACCCAGTACTTC.

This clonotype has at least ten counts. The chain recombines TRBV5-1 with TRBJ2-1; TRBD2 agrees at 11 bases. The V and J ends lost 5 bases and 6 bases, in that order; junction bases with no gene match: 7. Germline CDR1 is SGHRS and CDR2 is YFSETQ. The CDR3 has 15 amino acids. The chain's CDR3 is CASRPTSGSFNEQFF. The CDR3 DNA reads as TGCGCCAGCAGACCTACTAGCGGGAGTTTCAATGAGCAGTTCTTC.

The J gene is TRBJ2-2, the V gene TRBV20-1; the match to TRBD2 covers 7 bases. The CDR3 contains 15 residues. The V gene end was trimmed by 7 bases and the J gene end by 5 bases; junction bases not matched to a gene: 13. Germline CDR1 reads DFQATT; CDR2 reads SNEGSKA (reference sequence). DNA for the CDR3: TGCAGTGTACCGGTCAGCGGGAAGAATACCGGGGAGCTGTTTTTT. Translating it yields CSVPVSGKNTGELFF.

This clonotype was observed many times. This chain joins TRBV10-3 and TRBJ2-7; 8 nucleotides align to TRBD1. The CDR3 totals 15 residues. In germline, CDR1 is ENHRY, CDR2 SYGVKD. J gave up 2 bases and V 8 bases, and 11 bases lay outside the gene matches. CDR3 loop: CAIRRQLQGAYEQYF. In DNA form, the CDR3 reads TGTGCCATCCGGCGGCAACTACAGGGGGCCTACGAGCAGTACTTC.

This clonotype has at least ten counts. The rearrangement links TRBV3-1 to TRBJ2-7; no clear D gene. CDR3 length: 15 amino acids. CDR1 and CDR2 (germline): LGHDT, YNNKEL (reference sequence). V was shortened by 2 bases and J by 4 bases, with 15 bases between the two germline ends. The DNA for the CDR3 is TGTGCCAGCAGCCAATTGCGTCTTCCCGGGTACGAGCAGTACTTC. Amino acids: CASSQLRLPGYEQYF.

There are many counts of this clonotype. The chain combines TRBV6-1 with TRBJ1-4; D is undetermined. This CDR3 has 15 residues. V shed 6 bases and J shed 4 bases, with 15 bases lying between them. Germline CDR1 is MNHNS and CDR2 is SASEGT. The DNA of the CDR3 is TGTGCCAGCAGACTCTCGACCGGTATTAATGAAAAACTGTTTTTT. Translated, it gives CASRLSTGINEKLFF.

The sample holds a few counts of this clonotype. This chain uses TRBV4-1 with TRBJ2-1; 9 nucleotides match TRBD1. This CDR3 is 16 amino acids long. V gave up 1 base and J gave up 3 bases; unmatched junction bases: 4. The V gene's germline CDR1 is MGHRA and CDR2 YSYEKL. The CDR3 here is CASSQGGGQGYNEQFF. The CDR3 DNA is TGCGCCAGCAGCCAAGGGGGGGGACAGGGCTACAATGAGCAGTTCTTC.

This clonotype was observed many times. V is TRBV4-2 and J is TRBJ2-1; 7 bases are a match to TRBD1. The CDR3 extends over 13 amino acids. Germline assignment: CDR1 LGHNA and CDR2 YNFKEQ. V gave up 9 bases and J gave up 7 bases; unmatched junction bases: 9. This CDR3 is CASYGQVGNEQFF. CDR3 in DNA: TGTGCCAGTTACGGACAGGTAGGGAATGAGCAGTTCTTC.

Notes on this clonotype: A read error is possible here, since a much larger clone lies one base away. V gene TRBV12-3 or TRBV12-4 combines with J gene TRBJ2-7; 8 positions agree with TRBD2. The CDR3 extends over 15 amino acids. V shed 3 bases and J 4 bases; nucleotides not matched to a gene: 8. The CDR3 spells CASSLGVAGKYEQYF. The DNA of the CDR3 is TGTGCCAGCAGTTTGGGAGTAGCGGGGAAGTACGAGCAGTACTTC.

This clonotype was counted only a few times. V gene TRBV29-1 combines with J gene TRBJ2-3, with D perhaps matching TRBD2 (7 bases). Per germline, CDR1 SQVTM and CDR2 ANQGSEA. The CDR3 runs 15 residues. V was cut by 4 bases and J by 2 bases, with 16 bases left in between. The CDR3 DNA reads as TGCAGCGTTGCGGATCCGGGGGGCACCACAGATACGCAGTATTTT. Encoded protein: CSVADPGGTTDTQYF.

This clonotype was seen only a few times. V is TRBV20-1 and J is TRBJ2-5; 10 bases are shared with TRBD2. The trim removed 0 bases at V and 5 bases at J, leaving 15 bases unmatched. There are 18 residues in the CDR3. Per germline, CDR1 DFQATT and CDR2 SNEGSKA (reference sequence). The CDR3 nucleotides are TGCAGTGCTAGAGATCAGGATGAACTAGCGGGACCCTGGGAGACCCAGTACTTC. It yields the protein CSARDQDELAGPWETQYF.

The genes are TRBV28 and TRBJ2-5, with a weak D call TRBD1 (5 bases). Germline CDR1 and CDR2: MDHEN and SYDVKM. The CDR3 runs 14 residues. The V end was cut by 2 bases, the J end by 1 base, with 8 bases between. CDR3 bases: TGTGCCAGCAGTTTAAAGGGGATCCAAGAGACCCAGTACTTC. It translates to CASSLKGIQETQYF.

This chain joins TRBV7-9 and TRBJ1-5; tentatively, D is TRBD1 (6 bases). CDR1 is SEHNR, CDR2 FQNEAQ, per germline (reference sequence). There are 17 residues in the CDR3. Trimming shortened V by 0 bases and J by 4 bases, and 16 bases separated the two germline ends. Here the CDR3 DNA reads TGTGCCAGCAGCTTAGCCCACGCTGGACAGAAGAATCAGCCCCAGCATTTT. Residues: CASSLAHAGQKNQPQHF. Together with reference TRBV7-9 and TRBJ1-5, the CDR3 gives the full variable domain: DTGVSQNPRHKITKRGQNVTFRCDPISEHNRLYWYRQTLGQGPEFLTYFQNEAQLEKSRLLSDRFSAERPKGSFSTLEIQRTEQGDSAMYLCASSLAHAGQKNQPQHFGDGTRLSIL.